The sequence of this T cell receptor (beta chain) was determined in a study of molecular identifiers for immune sequencing clone quantification (dated by TCRdb to the late 2010s). Turning to the overall study: For a replicate experiment, the RNA from either around 20,000 or 99,000 naive CD8 T cells was divided into five aliquots, and four of those aliquots went on to sequencing. CD8 T cells were used in a methods study to benchmark molecular-identifier clustering-based TCR repertoire sequencing (MIDCIRS) and TCR RNA copy counting. Points the paper makes about the study in general: About 3 recovered TCR RNA copies per cell were obtained by modeling, versus approximately 10 by digital PCR, implying a capture efficiency of about 30%. Even against a background of one million naive CD8 T cells, spiked-in Jurkat TCR RNA amounting to a single cell's worth was reported to be detectable. Clones above 20 RNA copies held over 97% of molecules in CMV-specific effector cells but under 1% in naive cells. Highly expanded clone sizes could be underestimated if identical TCR molecules share a barcode. When barcode sub-clustering was left out, chimeric consensus sequences inflated TCR diversity, with chimeras reaching as high as 47%. Naive libraries contained spiked-in Jurkat TCR RNA (around eleven copies' worth), which is not part of the donor repertoire.

The germline V gene gives CDR1 as MNHEY and CDR2 as SVGEGT. V is reduced by 2 bases and J by 8 bases, leaving a spacing of 4 bases between them. The CDR3 contains 11 residues, cysteine and phenylalanine counted. The kept DNA is CDR3 alone, 33 bases in frame from the first base. Libraries of naive CD8 T cells were built from anywhere between about 18,000 and 1,000,000 sorted cells, with 10%, 30% or 50% of the purified RNA used. On a BD FACSAria II, naive CD8 T cells were FACS-sorted as CD8+CD4-CCR7+CD45RA+ and collected into RLT Plus buffer. Detection sensitivity was tested by spiking Jurkat RNA equal to some 11 TCR copies' worth into samples containing roughly 18,000-1,000,000 naive CD8 T cells. CD8 T cells were enriched with RosetteSep CD8+ T Cell Enrichment Cocktail and Ficoll-Paque, followed by ACK red cell lysis. The sample holds many counts of this clonotype. The antigen it binds to is not known. No base quality values were provided; no much bigger clone lies one nucleotide off.

Library preparation employed PCR. Sequencing was carried out with an Illumina HiSeq 4000. Bulk TCR libraries were generated as previously described, with the TCR primers listed in Table S5 used. Total RNA was purified with the Qiagen AllPrep DNA/RNA kit. Before any analysis, reads coming from multiple sequencing runs of the same library were combined into one pool. As for how the authors treated the data: Only reads with exact TCR constant sequence were kept, trimmed to 150 nt, and grouped by their 12-nt molecular barcodes. Within each barcode group, reads were sub-clustered at a 15% Levenshtein threshold, and quality-weighted consensus sequences were built per RNA molecule. Non-functional sequences were discarded, and so were lower-count sequences lying one edit away from another sequence. Based on a fit of two negative binomial distributions, barcode sub-clusters having less than 20% of the maximum read count were discarded. TCRdb trimmed public reads at Q25 via fastp, called clones via MiXCR and kept in-frame beta chains. Each entry merges the rows of one CDR3 protein and shows their most common DNA and genes. TCRdb, not the authors, supplied the V and J calls. Present in this sample are more than 450,000 distinct CDR3 sequences, over 20% of which were seen just once. Around 0.86% of the sample is in the top ten clones.

The sequencing sample was made of naive CD8+ T cells from blood, with Jurkat cell RNA spiked in. This specimen's cell subset or site label, per the study, means: FACS-sorted CD8+CD4-CCR7+CD45RA+ naive T cells. The rearrangement joined TRBV6-2 or TRBV6-3 to TRBJ2-1; no D gene can be assigned with confidence. The TCR sequence derives from a human donor in good health. Some libraries in this study had Jurkat cell RNA spiked in. The sequence in DNA is TGTGCCAGCAGTTACGCGGATGAGCAGTTCTTC. Translated, this gives CASSYADEQFF.